The 25 T cell receptor beta chains presented below share a single source sample, sequenced in a study of tumour-infiltrating T cells in Burkitt lymphoma. Assay used: immunoSEQ multiplex PCR; TCRdb lists only in-frame clones, some missing. The repertoire has more than 1,500 clones, 17% of them found once; the top ten carry about 9.8%. Sequences were obtained from tumor tissue. These receptors all come from a human donor with diffuse large B-cell lymphoma.

The CDR3 DNA reads as TGTGCCAGCAAAAGCGGGGGGGCATACAATGAGCAGTTCTTC. The encoded protein is CASKSGGAYNEQFF. The chain joins TRBV7-2 to TRBJ2-1; 10 bases agree with TRBD2. Per the germline V gene, CDR1 is SGHTA and CDR2 is FQGNSA. V shed 7 bases and J 4 bases; nucleotides not matched to a gene: 4. The CDR3 length is 14 residues.

This clone has only a few counts. Distinct nucleotide sequences in the sample also encode this CDR3. This chain links TRBV10-2 with TRBJ1-1, with a tentative D call TRBD1 (6 bases). This CDR3 has 15 amino acids. The germline gives CDR1 WSHSY, CDR2 SAAADI. V lost 8 bases to trimming and J lost 4 bases, with 20 bases between them. In DNA, the CDR3 is TGCGCCAGCGGCGACGGCGGAGGGGGGTTCACTGAAGCTTTCTTT. This sequence encodes CASGDGGGGFTEAFF.

The sample holds a few counts of this clone. The DNA for the CDR3 is TGCGCCAGCAGCTTGGGTGTAGGGAGCAATCAGCCCCAGCATTTT. Encoded protein: CASSLGVGSNQPQHF. The genes are TRBV5-1 and TRBJ1-5; D is ambiguous. The CDR3 length is 15 residues. The germline gives CDR1 SGHRS, CDR2 YFSETQ. Trimming pared 0 bases from V and 1 base from J, leaving 8 bases between.

This clone was observed a few times. This chain uses TRBV7-9 with TRBJ2-3; perhaps TRBD2 as D (5 bases). The V end lost 6 bases, the J end lost 1 base, and 14 bases lay between the germline ends. Germline V gene lookup returns CDR1 SEHNR and CDR2 FQNEAQ (reference sequence). CDR3 length equals 15 residues. The CDR3 sequence is CASSPRSRGTDTQYF. CDR3 in DNA: TGTGCCAGCAGTCCTCGGTCGCGGGGCACAGATACGCAGTATTTT. The entire variable domain, with the rest obtained from reference TRBV7-9 and TRBJ2-3, is as follows: DTGVSQNPRHKITKRGQNVTFRCDPISEHNRLYWYRQTLGQGPEFLTYFQNEAQLEKSRLLSDRFSAERPKGSFSTLEIQRTEQGDSAMYLCASSPRSRGTDTQYFGPGTRLTVL.

The genes are TRBV9 and TRBJ1-2, with TRBD1 matching 9 bases. V lost 3 bases, J lost 5 bases, and 8 bases stayed unmatched. CDR3 length: 15 amino acids. Germline V gene lookup returns CDR1 SGDLS and CDR2 YYNGEE. CDR3 DNA: TGTGCCAGCAGCGAGTCACAGGGGGCAGGATATGGCTACACCTTC. Protein: CASSESQGAGYGYTF.

The V gene is TRBV10-3, the J gene TRBJ2-3; 9 bases agree with TRBD1. The J segment lost 4 bases and the V segment lost 7 bases, leaving 12 bases of the junction unmatched. Looked up from germline, CDR1 is ENHRY and CDR2 is SYGVKD. CDR3 length: 16 residues. The CDR3 is CAITPRDRASADTQYF. CDR3 nucleotide sequence: TGTGCCATCACCCCCCGGGACAGGGCCAGCGCAGATACGCAGTATTTT.

The chain has TRBV5-1 and TRBJ2-3, with D perhaps TRBD1 (8 bases). Per germline, CDR1 SGHRS and CDR2 YFSETQ. With 5 bases removed from V and 0 bases from J, the gap between germline ends came to 19 bases. The length of the CDR3 is 17 residues. The CDR3 DNA is TGCGCCAGCAGACCTAGGACAGGGACTACCAGCACAGATACGCAGTATTTT. This codes for CASRPRTGTTSTDTQYF.

The gene calls are TRBV5-1 and TRBJ2-2, with D tentatively TRBD1 (6 bases). V lost 4 bases and J 4 bases, leaving 14 bases between the germline ends. Germline CDR1 and CDR2: SGHRS and YFSETQ. This CDR3 has 15 residues. The CDR3 sequence is CASSPGTFSTGELFF. The CDR3 DNA reads TGCGCCAGCAGCCCCGGGACATTCTCCACCGGGGAGCTGTTTTTT.

This clone has just a few counts. The chain joins TRBV11-3 to TRBJ2-7; no clear D gene. This CDR3 is 13 amino acids long. V lost 4 bases and J lost 0, with 7 bases in between. Germline V lookup: CDR1 SGHNT, CDR2 YENEEA. Here the CDR3 reads CASSSPHSYEQYF. CDR3 sequence (DNA): TGTGCCAGCAGCTCCCCCCACTCCTACGAGCAGTACTTC.

This clone has more than one count but fewer than ten. This chain uses TRBV5-1 with TRBJ2-7; TRBD1 matches 11 bases. This CDR3 is 14 amino acids long. Trimming at V came to 2 bases and at J to 3 bases, leaving 1 base not matched to a gene. Germline V gene lookup returns CDR1 SGHRS and CDR2 YFSETQ. In nucleotides, the CDR3 is TGCGCCAGCAGCTTCGGGACAGGGGGCTACGAGCAGTACTTC. It encodes CASSFGTGGYEQYF.

The V call is TRBV7-2, the J call TRBJ2-3, with 11 bases aligning to TRBD2. The V gene end was trimmed by 5 bases and the J gene end by 1 base; junction bases not matched to a gene: 2. Germline CDR1 is SGHTA and CDR2 is FQGNSA. The CDR3 consists of 15 residues. CDR3 protein: CASSALAGGTDTQYF. CDR3 DNA sequence: TGTGCCAGCAGCGCACTAGCGGGGGGCACAGATACGCAGTATTTT.

The gene calls are TRBV20-1 and TRBJ2-1; TRBD1 matches 7 bases. In germline, CDR1 is DFQATT, CDR2 SNEGSKA (reference sequence). CDR3 length: 10 residues. The V segment lost 5 bases and the J segment 10 bases; nucleotides outside the gene matches: 2. The CDR3 DNA follows: TGCAGTGCTGAGGACAGGGAGCAGTTCTTC. This codes for CSAEDREQFF.

The V gene is TRBV7-2, the J gene TRBJ1-1; TRBD1 is a possible D gene (6 bases). This CDR3 has 13 residues. The V end lost 2 bases, the J end lost 4 bases, and 8 bases lay between the germline ends. Germline loops: CDR1 SGHTA, CDR2 FQGNSA. CDR3 nucleotides: TGTGCCAGCAGCTTAAGGGGGAGCACTGAAGCTTTCTTT. Translated, it gives CASSLRGSTEAFF.

This rearrangement joins TRBV5-6 to TRBJ1-2; 11 positions match TRBD1. Germline trimming cut 4 bases from V and 6 bases from J; bases unmatched to any gene: 8. Germline V CDR1 and CDR2: SGHDT, YYEEEE. The length of the CDR3 is 15 residues. CDR3 sequence: CASSTGQGARNGYTF. In DNA, the CDR3 is TGTGCCAGCAGCACAGGACAGGGGGCGCGGAATGGCTACACCTTC.

The CDR3 nucleotides read TGTGCCAGCAATCGGAGGGGGAGGTACGAGCAGTACTTC. Its protein is CASNRRGRYEQYF. The genes are TRBV6-5 and TRBJ2-7; D may correspond to TRBD1 or TRBD2 (6 bases each). The CDR3 loop spans 13 amino acids. CDR1 is MNHEY and CDR2 is SVGAGI in the germline V gene. V was trimmed by 7 bases and J by 4 bases, leaving 14 bases between them.

This clone has more than one count but fewer than ten. The genes are TRBV11-2 and TRBJ1-1; tentative D call: TRBD1 (6 bases). The V gene's germline CDR1 is SGHAT and CDR2 FQNNGV. This CDR3 is built from 15 residues. The germline V and J ends were trimmed by 5 bases and 1 base, with 14 bases remaining between them. CDR3 protein: CASSPRTETNTEAFF. CDR3 DNA: TGTGCCAGCAGCCCGCGGACAGAGACGAACACTGAAGCTTTCTTT.

The rearrangement links TRBV19 to TRBJ1-2; no firm D call. The germline V and J ends were trimmed by 7 bases and 3 bases, with 21 bases remaining between them. The CDR3 is 16 amino acids. The germline CDR1 and CDR2 sequences are LNHDA and SQIVND (reference sequence). For the CDR3, the DNA is TGTGCCAGTACGGCCCGTGATACAGCGACCTACTATGGCTACACCTTC. This sequence encodes CASTARDTATYYGYTF.

In this sample, this clone turned up a few times. The chain recombines TRBV29-1 with TRBJ1-2; D call uncertain. With 5 bases removed from V and 0 bases from J, the gap between germline ends came to 10 bases. From germline, CDR1 is SQVTM and CDR2 ANQGSEA. This CDR3 spans 13 amino acids. The CDR3 loop is CSVLTGTNYGYTF. The CDR3 DNA follows: TGCAGCGTTTTAACCGGGACTAACTATGGCTACACCTTC.

The rearrangement joins TRBV6-5 to TRBJ1-2; the D is unclear. CDR1 and CDR2 (germline): MNHEY, SVGAGI. Trimming took 1 base from V and 5 from J, leaving 8 bases between them. The CDR3 spans 13 residues. CDR3 protein: CASSYFGGYGYTF. The CDR3 nucleotides read TGTGCCAGCAGTTACTTCGGCGGGTATGGCTACACCTTC.

This clone was observed a handful of times. The chain carries TRBV19 and TRBJ2-1, with 7 bases fitting TRBD2. Germline lookup yields CDR1 LNHDA and CDR2 SQIVND (reference sequence). The CDR3 extends over 15 amino acids. V dropped 4 bases and J dropped 10; count of bases not matched to a gene: 13. CDR3 protein: CASSTGDYRGVEQFF. As DNA, the CDR3 is TGTGCCAGTAGTACCGGGGACTACCGGGGCGTGGAGCAGTTCTTC.

Only a few counts were recorded for this clone. The V and J genes are TRBV4-2 and TRBJ1-1; 7 bases map to TRBD1. Germline loops: CDR1 LGHNA, CDR2 YNFKEQ. This CDR3 comprises 16 residues. V trimming: 0 bases; J trimming: 4 bases; junction bases outside the gene matches: 8. Written as DNA, the CDR3 is TGTGCCAGCAGCCAAGAGGCCAGGGGGACTTCCACTGAAGCTTTCTTT. As protein: CASSQEARGTSTEAFF.

The chain uses TRBV29-1 and TRBJ2-2; D possibly corresponds to TRBD1 (5 bases). V was clipped by 7 bases and J by 6 bases, with 12 bases between them. The CDR3 is made up of 12 amino acids. Germline V gives CDR1 SQVTM, CDR2 ANQGSEA. CDR3 sequence (DNA): TGCAGCGGCAGGGCAGGCCCCGGGGAGCTGTTTTTT. Its protein is CSGRAGPGELFF.

A few counts support this clone. The V call is TRBV5-1, the J call TRBJ2-1, with a possible D match to TRBD2 (6 bases). This CDR3 comprises 13 residues. Trimming left V 6 bases short and J 4 bases short, with 11 bases between. The germline V gene encodes CDR1 SGHRS and CDR2 YFSETQ. CDR3 nucleotide sequence: TGCGCCAGCACCTCGGCGGGGTACAATGAGCAGTTCTTC. Translated: CASTSAGYNEQFF.

This clone was detected a few times. The V gene is TRBV4-3, the J gene TRBJ1-1; 7 nucleotides agree with TRBD1. Germline V gene lookup returns CDR1 LGHNA and CDR2 YSLEER. V dropped 0 bases and J dropped 6; count of bases not matched to a gene: 7. There are 15 residues in the CDR3. The CDR3 reads CASSQERQGWAEAFF. The CDR3 nucleotides read TGCGCCAGCAGCCAAGAGCGACAGGGTTGGGCTGAAGCTTTCTTT.

The chain uses TRBV5-4 and TRBJ2-1; D is possibly TRBD1 (5 bases). V dropped 4 bases and J dropped 6 bases, with 17 bases sitting between them. Germline loops: CDR1 SGHNT, CDR2 YYREEE (reference sequence). The CDR3 length is 15 residues. The CDR3 coding sequence is TGTGCCAGCAGCCCTTCCTTAAGGGGCATCAATGAGCAGTTCTTC. Its protein product is CASSPSLRGINEQFF.